The following is a T cell receptor beta chain sequence with its context. What it recognizes is unknown. The sample is drawn from a study of T cell repertoires in cytomegalovirus infection. TCRdb reanalysed the reads using MiXCR and keeps one entry per CDR3 protein. The sample carries about 51,000 distinct CDR3 sequences, around 20% recorded once. This sequence originates from a human donor in good health (CMV status not recorded). Some clones in this sample may be carry-over from other donors' samples. The sequencing here drew on CD8+ T cells from cultured PBMCs, taken from culture after CMV antigen stimulation.

CDR3 residues: CASSLARRGERDTQYF. The CDR3 nucleotides are TGTGCCAGCAGCTTAGCGCGAAGGGGAGAGAGAGATACGCAGTATTTT. The V and J genes are TRBV7-8 and TRBJ2-3; either TRBD1 or TRBD2 may fit D (5 bases each). CDR1 is SGHVS and CDR2 is FQNEAQ in the germline V gene. The CDR3 has 16 amino acids. Trimming took off 0 bases at V and 5 bases at J, with 15 bases between the two ends.